This T cell receptor (beta chain) was sequenced in a study of blood T cell repertoires in COVID-19. Study-level background: Sources were T cells, B-cell-depleted T cells, or PBMCs; the material itself was cDNA or gDNA.

The CDR3 extends over 12 amino acids. V dropped 11 bases and J dropped 0 bases, with 10 bases sitting between them. Germline CDR1 and CDR2: MNHEY and SVGAGI. Clones were sequenced by immunoSEQ multiplex PCR, and TCRdb holds only the in-frame ones, with some missing. The sample includes under 300,000 clones, nearly 90% seen only once; the top ten take roughly 5%. The sample was peripheral blood. This receptor was taken from a woman between 40 and 55 years old who had recovered from COVID-19. The chain recombines TRBV6-5 with TRBJ1-2; D gene ambiguous. The CDR3 DNA follows: TGTGCCGTTATCAACACTAACTATGGCTACACCTTC. The encoded protein is CAVINTNYGYTF.